What follows is one TCR beta chain and its context. Sequenced by immunoSEQ multiplex PCR; TCRdb stores in-frame clones only, minus some. Among about 83,000 clones listed, 86% were seen once. Germline V gene lookup returns CDR1 SGHVS and CDR2 FQNEAQ. V was shortened by 1 base and J by 1 base, with 10 bases between the two germline ends. CDR3 length: 15 amino acids. The data were obtained in a study of T cell responses to AZD1222 COVID-19 vaccine. Sequenced material: peripheral blood, taken on day 0 of AZD1222 vaccination. This TCR was recovered from an adult in good health. V and J are TRBV7-8 and TRBJ1-1; no clear D. The CDR3: CASSLGLGTNTEAFF. Here the CDR3 DNA reads TGTGCCAGCAGCTTAGGCCTGGGCACGAACACTGAAGCTTTCTTT.